This TCR beta chain was identified during a study of OX40 agonist ivuxolimab in advanced cancers. Study summary: Averaging about 60 years in age, with a range of about 23 to 79, the cohort was about 83% male. Whole-study results and caveats: Among the least clonally expanded were partial responders at 0.1-3.0 mg/kg.

Note on this clone: The antigen is not known.

Profiled with immunoSEQ multiplex PCR; TCRdb holds only in-frame clones, not every one. The sample has approximately 50,000 clones, roughly 73% seen once. Systemic immunosuppression or a history of autoimmune disease excluded patients. The CDR3 sequence is 16 residues long. Unmatched junction bases numbered 6, after V lost 1 base and J lost 8 bases. The germline gives CDR1 SGHDN, CDR2 FVKESK. This receptor was taken from an adult with an advanced solid tumor such as melanoma, head and neck, liver or kidney cancer. The sequences come from CD4+ or CD8+ T cells sorted from blood, collected in a trial of the OX40 agonist ivuxolimab. The J gene is TRBJ1-4, the V gene TRBV14, with 11 bases that match TRBD1. The CDR3 loop is CASSQGGTGGHEKLFF. The CDR3 DNA is TGTGCCAGCAGCCAAGGAGGGACAGGGGGTCACGAAAAACTGTTTTTT.